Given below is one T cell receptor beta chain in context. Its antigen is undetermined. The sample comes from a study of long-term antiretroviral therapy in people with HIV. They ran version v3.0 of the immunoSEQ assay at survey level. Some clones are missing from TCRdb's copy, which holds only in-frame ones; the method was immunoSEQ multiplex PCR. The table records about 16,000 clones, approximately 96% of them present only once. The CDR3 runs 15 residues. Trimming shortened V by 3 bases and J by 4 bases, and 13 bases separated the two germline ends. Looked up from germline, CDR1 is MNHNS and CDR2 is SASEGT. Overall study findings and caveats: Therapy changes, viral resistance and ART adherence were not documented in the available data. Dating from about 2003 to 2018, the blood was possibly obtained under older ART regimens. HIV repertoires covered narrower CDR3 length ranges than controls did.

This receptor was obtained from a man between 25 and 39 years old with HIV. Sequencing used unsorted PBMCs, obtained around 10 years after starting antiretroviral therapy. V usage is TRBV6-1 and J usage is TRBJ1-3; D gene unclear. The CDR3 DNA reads TGTGCCAGCAGTGATTTCGCCCTTGTCGGAAACACCATATATTTT. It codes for CASSDFALVGNTIYF.